What follows describes a single T cell receptor (beta chain). Adult Caucasians living in Nashville, Tennessee made up all of the donors. The record originates from a study of shared clonotypes between healthy human individuals. The germline V gene has CDR1 KGHSH and CDR2 LQKENI. V lost 0 bases and J 9 bases, leaving 8 bases between the germline ends. The CDR3 totals 12 residues. Each replicate PCR on the sorted subsets used 150 to 200 ng DNA (around 30,000 T cell genomes). Libraries were prepared by immunoSEQ multiplex PCR; TCRdb keeps only in-frame clonotypes and omits some of them. This table has 2 million to 2.5 million clones, 90% to 95% appearing once.

The specimen was naive CD4+ T cells from PBMCs. Subset meaning: CD45RA+ positively selected. The sequence derives from a young man in good health. Some clones in this sample may be carry-over from other donors' samples. J is TRBJ1-1 and V is TRBV18; D uncertain. For the CDR3, the DNA is TGTGCCAGCTCACCACCAACACAGCAAGCTTTCTTT. It encodes CASSPPTQQAFF.